The T cell receptor beta chain described here comes from a study of blood T cell repertoires in COVID-19 (dated by TCRdb to between 2020 and 2021). Regarding the complete study: The collaborator samples originated in the United States, Italy and Spain and spanned the acute and convalescent phases of COVID-19. Where available, HLA class I and class II types were obtained from metadata supplied by the sample provider rather than from assay-based typing. The material from the prospective study consisted of cDNA or gDNA derived from T cells, B-cell-depleted T cells, or PBMCs. The sample metadata nearly always contained a de-identified subject ID, COVID-19 status, age in years and sex. The repertoires were made available in a free public database intended to serve as a resource for research on the immune response to SARS-CoV-2. The dataset comprised deeply sampled blood TCRbeta repertoires from subjects exposed to, actively infected with, or recovered from COVID-19. The samples were drawn from two sources: the first 160 participants of the ongoing ImmuneRACE study, and over 1,000 subjects contributed by 6 global collaborators. Overall results and qualifications from the work: Clinical and demographic metadata were provided uncurated, with the amount varying by source and participant.

Trimming accounts for 0 bases at V and 3 bases at J, while the number of junction bases matched to no gene is 5. The germline V gene (reference sequence) gives CDR1 as MNHEY and CDR2 as SMNVEV. The CDR3 has 17 amino acids, counting the end cysteine and phenylalanine. Just the 51-base CDR3 DNA is kept, in frame starting at base 1. TCRbeta CDR3 regions were amplified from genomic DNA by means of the immunoSEQ Assay, a bias-controlled multiplex PCR. The published analysis was carried out like this. The number of nucleated cells in each sample was estimated by amplification of reference gene primers within the assay. Sequence reads were collapsed and filtered to measure the absolute abundance of every unique TCRbeta CDR3 rearrangement. Productive Simpson clonality was computed per sample as the square root of Simpson's diversity index over productive rearrangements. Drawn from immuneACCESS, this table holds only the in-frame rearrangements with V and J called that TCRdb kept. Clones are partly lost; checked studies trace under half to an unresolved V gene and leave the rest unexplained. Clonal size and the V and J genes are those of that table, whereas D and trimming came from the DNA. This sample has roughly 250,000 clones in its table, and 70% to 80% of those were observed once. About 3.1% of the sample belongs to the ten largest clones.

A note on this clone: Its antigen specificity is not known. No base-level quality is on record; no much larger clone is a single base apart.

Each collaborating institution followed its own protocols to collect whole blood in K2EDTA tubes. For TCRbeta analysis, collaborator samples were shipped as frozen whole blood, as isolated PBMCs, or as DNA extracted from either sample type. The material sequenced was peripheral blood. This TCR was recovered from a woman aged 80 or over with acute or convalescent COVID-19. Rearrangement joined TRBV27 to TRBJ2-2, with 9 bases in between that match TRBD2. Here the CDR3 is given as CASSLSRGTSHTGELFF. The DNA sequence is TGTGCCAGCAGTTTATCACGGGGGACTAGCCACACCGGGGAGCTGTTTTTT.